Detailed here is one T cell receptor beta chain. It has no known antigen specificity. No base quality values were provided; no much bigger clone lies one nucleotide off. The entry originates in a study of regulatory T cells in long-lasting Graves disease listed by TCRdb under 2021. Some background on the complete study: Antithyroid drugs had been taken for less than 3 months by newly diagnosed Graves' disease patients. Persistent Graves' disease patients were compared with newly diagnosed Graves' disease patients by peripheral blood TCR sequencing and RNA sequencing. The study took place in China and was registered as a clinical trial. A total of around 35 samples underwent TCR sequencing, from around 13 patients with persistent Graves' disease and 20 or so patients with newly diagnosed Graves' disease.

Taken with the paper, the label for time point translates to: newly diagnosed GD, antithyroid drugs for less than 3 months. For both TCR sequencing and RNA sequencing, RNA was extracted from PBMCs in TRIzol. The diagnosis of Graves' disease was made according to American Thyroid Association guidelines. Recruitment of patients was carried out at an endocrinology department in Xi'an, China. Each patient gave approximately 10 milliliters of peripheral blood, collected in an EDTA anticoagulant tube. PBMCs were isolated by Ficoll Paque Plus density gradient separation without further T cell sorting. RNA quality was checked with an Agilent 2100 Bioanalyzer and agarose gel, and concentration with a NanoDrop 2000. Receptor amplification or capture employed multiplex PCR. The listed sequencing device is Illumina HiSeq 4000. iRepertoire HTBI primers and Arm-PCR amplification of CDR3 regions were used to construct TCR beta libraries. Before sequencing, the PCR products went through gel purification. Turning to the authors' computational methods: Across samples, about 63 TRBV and 14 TRBJ segments were identified and used for gene usage analysis of CDR3 amino acid clonotypes. Filtered high-quality paired reads were merged into contigs using COPE and FqMerger. BLAST was used to align contigs to IMGT TRBV, TRBD and TRBJ reference genes, with CDR3 defined following IMGT. Clonotypes above 0.1% frequency were classified as highly expanded clones. Shannon entropy served as the measure of repertoire diversity, while the Gini coefficient captured V-J evenness. Public clonotypes were defined as clonotypes shared by more than one individual. The public reads were run again by TCRdb, first through fastp at Q25 and then through MiXCR, and only productive beta chains were kept. Here each entry gathers all rows of one CDR3 protein and keeps the most common genes and DNA. V and J calls and clone size were set by TCRdb, not the authors. Present in this sample are 500,000 or so distinct CDR3 sequences, roughly 15% of which were seen just once. The top ten hold approximately 25% of the sample.

Looking up the germline V gene yields CDR1 SGHTA and CDR2 FQGTGA. Compared with germline, V lacks 4 bases and J lacks 5 bases; bases without a gene match: 6. From the cysteine through the phenylalanine, the CDR3 covers 14 amino acids. Only the CDR3 DNA is retained, 42 bases long and in frame from the first base. Study-wide findings and limitations: More public clonotypes were shared among persistent patients (roughly 2,700) than among newly diagnosed patients (roughly 960). Only the TCR beta chain was sequenced and analyzed. Preferential use of TRBV28, TRBJ1-2 and TRBJ2-5 was observed in persistent disease, whereas TRBV20-1 and TRBJ2-1 were favored in newly diagnosed disease. Lower TCR Shannon entropy and fewer highly expanded clones were observed in persistent Graves' disease patients than in newly diagnosed patients, which suggested clonal expansion. The study examined only peripheral blood because the primary lesion, thyroid tissue, could not be accessed. The authors noted that the small sample size was a limitation that may lower accuracy.

The same specimen was also included in a second study, on T cells in Graves' hyperthyroidism and ophthalmopathy. As noted in the second study: Stable Graves' hyperthyroidism was defined as the absence of progression to ophthalmopathy over 18 months of follow-up. Hyperthyroidism patients were newly diagnosed, with disease duration under 2 months, and aged 18 to 65 years. Patients with uncontrolled infections, other autoimmune diseases, pregnancy or lactation were excluded. Diagnoses were established on the basis of clinical symptoms, serum thyroxine and TRAb, thyroid ultrasound, and orbital computed tomography. The TCR CDR3 was subjected to a first round of RT-PCR using the HTBI primer set and the Qiagen OneStep RT-PCR kit. Blood samples also contained most of the expanded thyroid clonotypes (frequency above 0.001), which suggests that blood repertoires may reflect thyroid immune responses. A 13 V-J signature model separated ophthalmopathy from stable hyperthyroidism, with 87.88% sensitivity and approximately 81% specificity in cross-validation and 80%/75% in testing. During validation, the model predicted progression to ophthalmopathy a median of roughly 7.1 months ahead of onset, with more than 60% sensitivity and roughly 72% specificity. To identify distinguishing TCR V-J signatures, a discovery cohort of 90 to 100 patients was used, comprising fewer than 45 with Graves' ophthalmopathy and under 60 with stable Graves' hyperthyroidism. Whether ophthalmopathy could be predicted prospectively was tested in an independent validation cohort made up of fewer than 20 hyperthyroidism patients plus 17 patients who later progressed to ophthalmopathy. The 100 discovery patients were randomly split 7:3 into training and test sets. In addition, the study compared T-cell repertoires in thyroid tissue and in blood from 6 or 7 Graves' hyperthyroidism patients. After sampling, hyperthyroidism patients received methimazole starting at 30 mg daily, and ophthalmopathy patients received high-dose intravenous methylprednisolone. Libraries were constructed in a second round of multiplex PCR, after which size selection and purification were performed. Paired-end sequencing of the libraries was performed with 100 bp reads on an Illumina HiSeq2000. SOAPnuke was used to process the raw data, removing reads that contained adapters or uncalled bases, had a mean Phred below 15, or lacked an exact match to the constant primer or identifier. COPE v1.2.5 was used to merge high-quality paired reads, and clonotypes were defined as unique nucleotide sequences. MiTCR v1.1 was used to align clonotypes to the IMGT TRBV, TRBD and TRBJ reference segments. Analysis was restricted to V-J combinations with a frequency above 0.0001, which covered roughly 99% of repertoires. The TCS score was defined as F50 (clonal expansion) divided by E x V (chaos), with BLOSUM62-based TCRdist calculated between CDR3 peptides within each V-J. Welch's t-statistics and random forest reduced fewer than 600 V-J features to roughly 13, which were used in a naive Bayes classifier (R e1071). No statistical method was used to fix the sample size in advance, and group allocation was not hidden from the investigators. TCR Vbeta CDR3 sequencing of 140 or so peripheral blood samples (under 45 ophthalmopathy, 75 hyperthyroidism and roughly 17 progressor patients) is reported in the paper.

This sequence was found in a woman in her forties or fifties with Graves disease. Donor details come from another sample of the same person, matched by shared clones. Here the sequenced sample was peripheral blood mononuclear cells (PBMCs), taken at new diagnosis, from a patient treated with antithyroid drugs. The chain is made from TRBV7-3 and TRBJ2-3; the central 7 bases match TRBD1. This receptor carries the CDR3 CASSSGTVKDTQYF. Here is the DNA: TGTGCCAGCAGCTCCGGGACAGTCAAAGATACGCAGTATTTT.